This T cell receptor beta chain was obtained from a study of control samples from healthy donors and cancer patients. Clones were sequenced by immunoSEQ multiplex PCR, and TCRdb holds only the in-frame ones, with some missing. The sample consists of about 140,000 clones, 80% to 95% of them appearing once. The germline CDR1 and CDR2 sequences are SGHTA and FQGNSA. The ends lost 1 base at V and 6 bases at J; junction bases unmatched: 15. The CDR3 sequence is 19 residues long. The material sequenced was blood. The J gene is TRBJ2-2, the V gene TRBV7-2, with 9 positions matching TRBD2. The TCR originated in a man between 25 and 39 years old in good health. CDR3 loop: CASSLVRSGAGGLAGELFF. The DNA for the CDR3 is TGTGCCAGCAGCTTAGTTCGTTCGGGGGCGGGAGGGTTAGCCGGGGAGCTGTTTTTT.